This entry is about one TCR beta chain. In the original processing: From reference gene primer amplification, estimates of nucleated cell counts were derived. Data came from immunoSEQ multiplex PCR; TCRdb stores just in-frame clones and leaves some out. Clonal size and the V and J genes are those of that table, whereas D and trimming came from the DNA. The table includes about 82,000 clones, 80% detected once. This CDR3 contains 17 residues. In germline, CDR1 is SGHRS, CDR2 YFSETQ. After removal of 0 bases from V and 5 bases from J, the junction contained 9 bases not matched to a gene. This sample is part of a study of blood T cell repertoires in COVID-19. Across the study: Material from acute and convalescent COVID-19 was sourced from the United States, Italy and Spain. From T cells, B-cell-depleted T cells, or PBMCs came the material, which was cDNA or gDNA.

Sequencing was carried out using peripheral blood. The chain joins TRBV5-1 to TRBJ2-3; 10 bases fit TRBD2. The receptor comes from a woman aged 40 to 55 with active or convalescent COVID-19. In DNA, the CDR3 is TGCGCCAGCAGCTTGGCTAACCTAGCGGGGGTGGGAGATACGCAGTATTTT. Translating it yields CASSLANLAGVGDTQYF.